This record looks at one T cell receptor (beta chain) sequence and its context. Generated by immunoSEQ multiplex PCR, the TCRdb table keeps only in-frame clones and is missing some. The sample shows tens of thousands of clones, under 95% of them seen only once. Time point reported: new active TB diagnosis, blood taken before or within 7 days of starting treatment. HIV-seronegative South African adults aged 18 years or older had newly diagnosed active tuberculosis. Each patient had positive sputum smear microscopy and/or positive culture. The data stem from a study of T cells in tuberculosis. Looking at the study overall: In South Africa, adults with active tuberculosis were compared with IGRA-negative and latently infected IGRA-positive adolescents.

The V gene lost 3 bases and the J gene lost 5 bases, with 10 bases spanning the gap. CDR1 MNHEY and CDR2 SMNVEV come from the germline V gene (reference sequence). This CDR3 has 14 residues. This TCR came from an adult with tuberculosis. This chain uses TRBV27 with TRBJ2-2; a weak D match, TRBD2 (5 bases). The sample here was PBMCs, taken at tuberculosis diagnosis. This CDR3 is CASSFEGWTGELFF. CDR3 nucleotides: TGTGCCAGCAGTTTTGAGGGATGGACCGGGGAGCTGTTTTTT.